These 32 T cell receptor beta chains came from one sample sequenced in a study of blood T cells in healthy people across ages. Alongside a J-beta primer mix, a sample-barcoded 5' primer served in a second PCR lasting about 7 to 11 cycles. TCRdb re-analysed the 5' RACE reads in MiXCR, keeping a single row per CDR3 protein. The table lists about 1.4 million distinct CDR3 sequences, almost 60% of them singletons, with over 5.5% in the top ten. Sequencing used blood. The receptors come from a young man in good health.

The chain has TRBV11-1 and TRBJ1-6, with 9 positions matching TRBD1. Germline assignment: CDR1 SGHAT and CDR2 FQDESV (reference sequence). V lost 4 bases and J lost 7; bases outside the gene matches: 8. The CDR3 length is 16 residues. CDR3 nucleotides: TGTGCCAGCAGCTATACCTCGGGACAGGGAAATTCACCCCTCCACTTT. Protein product: CASSYTSGQGNSPLHF.

This clonotype showed up just once. The chain is built from TRBV14 and TRBJ2-2; 7 nucleotides match TRBD1. The CDR3 contains 15 residues. CDR1 and CDR2 from the germline V gene are SGHDN and FVKESK. Unmatched junction bases numbered 7, after V lost 3 bases and J lost 6 bases. The CDR3 nucleotides are TGTGCCAGCAGCCACAGTAACAGGGGACCCGGGGAGCTGTTTTTT. Amino acid sequence: CASSHSNRGPGELFF.

This clonotype was picked up a small number of times. The chain recombines TRBV10-3 with TRBJ2-7; perhaps TRBD1 as D (5 bases). The CDR3 has 12 residues. Looked up from germline, CDR1 is ENHRY and CDR2 is SYGVKD. Trimming pared 6 bases from V and 2 bases from J, leaving 8 bases between. The CDR3: CAIRDSTYEQYF. CDR3 coding DNA: TGTGCCATCAGAGACAGTACCTACGAGCAGTACTTC.

This clonotype was recorded a few times. V is TRBV20-1 and J is TRBJ2-7; 7 positions match TRBD1. J was trimmed by 0 bases and V by 6 bases; bases with no gene match: 8. Germline CDR1 and CDR2: DFQATT and SNEGSKA (reference sequence). This CDR3 region has 14 residues. CDR3 amino acids: CSAQGGGSSYEQYF. The CDR3 region has the DNA TGCAGTGCACAAGGGGGCGGTAGCTCCTACGAGCAGTACTTC.

V gene TRBV27 combines with J gene TRBJ2-7; possible D gene TRBD1, 6 bases. The CDR3 spans 14 residues. V dropped 3 bases and J dropped 3 bases, with 12 bases sitting between them. Germline V gives CDR1 MNHEY, CDR2 SMNVEV (reference sequence). CDR3 sequence: CASSFALGGYEQYF. The CDR3 DNA reads as TGTGCCAGCAGTTTCGCGCTAGGGGGCTACGAGCAGTACTTC.

A word on this clonotype: One junction end disagrees with the germline gene, perhaps due to a read error. Here the CDR3 reads CASSQTRGYEQYF. DNA of the CDR3: TGTGCCAGCAGCCAAACGAGGGGGTACGAGCAGTACTTC. V is TRBV4-1 and J is TRBJ2-7, with D perhaps TRBD1 (6 bases). Germline V gene data show CDR1 as MGHRA and CDR2 as YSYEKL. The CDR3 totals 13 residues.

This clonotype occurred a few times. The V gene is TRBV6-5, the J gene TRBJ1-5; tentatively, D is TRBD1 (5 bases). There are 13 residues in the CDR3. Germline V gives CDR1 MNHEY, CDR2 SVGAGI. Trimming removed 6 bases from V and 2 bases from J, with 8 bases in between. For the CDR3, the DNA is TGTGCCAGCAGGGTAGGGGGCAATCAGCCCCAGCATTTT. Translated: CASRVGGNQPQHF.

J is TRBJ1-1 and V is TRBV6-1; D is perhaps TRBD1 (5 bases). V lost 8 bases, J lost 11 bases, and 18 bases lay in between. This CDR3 region has 12 residues. From germline, CDR1 is MNHNS and CDR2 SASEGT. CDR3 loop: CASGGFAGEAFF. Here the CDR3 DNA reads TGTGCCAGCGGGGGGTTTGCCGGGGAGGCTTTCTTT.

The table lists this clonotype with a few counts. This chain connects TRBV27 to TRBJ1-2; possibly TRBD1 for D (5 bases). Per the germline V gene, CDR1 is MNHEY and CDR2 is SMNVEV (reference sequence). V was trimmed by 3 bases and J by 4 bases, leaving 12 bases between them. The CDR3 has 14 amino acids. Written as DNA, the CDR3 is TGTGCCAGCAGTTTTCTGGGGGGTAGCTATGGCTACACCTTC. It translates to CASSFLGGSYGYTF.

The CDR3 reads CASSEWEEFF. The CDR3 DNA sequence: TGTGCCAGCAGTGAATGGGAGGAGTTCTTC. The rearrangement joins TRBV2 to TRBJ2-1; D might be TRBD2 (6 bases). The CDR3 runs 10 residues. Trimming stripped 2 bases from V and 14 bases from J, with 7 bases between. Germline V gene sequence: CDR1 SNHLY, CDR2 FYNNEI.

The V and J genes are TRBV20-1 and TRBJ2-5; 9 bases fit TRBD2. Trimming cost V 7 bases and J 5 bases; bases outside gene matches: 8. Germline V gene data show CDR1 as DFQATT and CDR2 as SNEGSKA (reference sequence). This CDR3 has 13 residues. CDR3 bases: TGCAGTGTACCGCTAGCGGGGTCTGAGACCCAGTACTTC. Translated, it gives CSVPLAGSETQYF.

The sample holds a few counts of this clonotype. CDR3 coding DNA: TGTGCCAGCAGCCACACCTTGGAGACCCAGTACTTC. Protein sequence: CASSHTLETQYF. The chain combines TRBV14 with TRBJ2-7, with D unresolved. The assigned J gene may be wrong: the sequence end matches TRBJ2-5 better. Germline V gene sequence: CDR1 SGHDN, CDR2 FVKESK. The CDR3 is made up of 12 amino acids.

The chain couples TRBV9 to TRBJ2-4; TRBD2 aligns across 7 bases. The DNA end favors TRBJ2-7, so the J call may be wrong. The CDR3 is 14 residues long. Per germline, CDR1 SGDLS and CDR2 YYNGEE. The CDR3 DNA reads TGTGCCAGCAGCGCCAAGACTAGCAGCTACGAGCAGTACTTC. Its protein product is CASSAKTSSYEQYF.

This clonotype has more than one count but fewer than ten. The chain couples TRBV7-9 to TRBJ2-4; D not certain. Germline loops: CDR1 SEHNR, CDR2 FQNEAQ (reference sequence). The CDR3 has 14 residues. Trimming cost V 1 base and J 5 bases, with 9 bases left between them. This chain's CDR3 is CASSLVQAENIQYF. In DNA form, the CDR3 reads TGTGCCAGCAGCTTAGTTCAGGCCGAAAACATTCAGTACTTC.

This chain connects TRBV20-1 to TRBJ1-2; D unresolved. The V end lost 2 bases, the J end lost 2 bases, and 6 bases lay between the germline ends. This CDR3 has 12 amino acids. Germline lookup yields CDR1 DFQATT and CDR2 SNEGSKA (reference sequence). CDR3 residues: CSARSRNYGYTF. The CDR3, as DNA: TGCAGTGCTAGAAGCAGGAACTATGGCTACACCTTC.

This clonotype was recorded only once. The chain combines TRBV20-1 with TRBJ2-5; unclear D gene. This CDR3 has 12 amino acids. CDR1 DFQATT and CDR2 SNEGSKA come from the germline V gene (reference sequence). Trimming took off 1 base at V and 4 bases at J, with 7 bases between the two ends. The CDR3 here is CSARVRSETQYF. The CDR3 region has the DNA TGCAGTGCTAGAGTAAGATCAGAGACCCAGTACTTC.

The rearrangement links TRBV6-6 to TRBJ2-7; 8 bases align to TRBD1. This CDR3 is built from 13 residues. Germline-derived CDR1 and CDR2 are MNHNY and SVGAGI (reference sequence). With 8 bases clipped from V and 5 bases from J, the junction kept 8 bases outside the gene matches. In DNA, the CDR3 is TGTGCCAGCTCGGACAGGGAATCCAACGAGCAGTACTTC. It encodes CASSDRESNEQYF.

This clonotype turned up a few times. V gene TRBV27 combines with J gene TRBJ2-4; the match to TRBD2 covers 9 bases. V trimming: 8 bases; J trimming: 3 bases; junction bases outside the gene matches: 11. Germline lookup yields CDR1 MNHEY and CDR2 SMNVEV (reference sequence). This CDR3 is 16 amino acids long. The chain's CDR3 is CASASSGGYVKNIQYF. CDR3 nucleotide sequence: TGTGCCAGCGCAAGTAGCGGGGGTTATGTCAAAAACATTCAGTACTTC.

CDR3 DNA: TGTGCCAGCAGTTTAAGAGGGTTCGGGGCCAACGTCCTGACTTTC. Its translation: CASSLRGFGANVLTF. V gene TRBV12-3 or TRBV12-4 combines with J gene TRBJ2-6; weak D call: TRBD2 (5 bases). The CDR3 has 15 amino acids. V was shortened by 2 bases and J by 4 bases, with 9 bases between the two germline ends.

CDR3: CAISEEERAAYEQYF. CDR3 nucleotides: TGTGCCATCAGTGAGGAAGAGCGGGCGGCCTACGAGCAGTACTTC. The chain carries TRBV10-3 and TRBJ2-7, with D perhaps TRBD2 (6 bases). V was pared by 2 bases and J by 2 bases, with 13 bases between. Germline V gene data show CDR1 as ENHRY and CDR2 as SYGVKD. The CDR3 is 15 residues long.

This clonotype was counted a few times. Here the CDR3 DNA reads TGTGCCAGCAGCTCCTATGGGAGACAGTCCGGGGAGCTGTTTTTT. As protein: CASSSYGRQSGELFF. The chain joins TRBV7-2 to TRBJ2-2, with D perhaps being TRBD1 or TRBD2 (5 bases each). The CDR3 loop spans 15 amino acids. Germline V lookup: CDR1 SGHTA, CDR2 FQGNSA. V gave up 4 bases and J gave up 6 bases, with 15 bases separating them.

The chain carries TRBV24-1 and TRBJ2-3; perhaps TRBD2 as D (5 bases). The V gene's germline CDR1 is KGHDR and CDR2 SFDVKD. Trimming removed 2 bases from V and 0 bases from J, with 11 bases in between. The CDR3 extends over 16 amino acids. CDR3 DNA sequence: TGTGCCACCAGTGATTCTTTGAGGGCGAGCACAGATACGCAGTATTTT. Residues: CATSDSLRASTDTQYF.

This chain connects TRBV4-3 to TRBJ2-6; D is unclear. CDR3 length equals 17 residues. V was clipped by 1 base and J by 0 bases, with 10 bases between them. Germline V lookup: CDR1 LGHNA, CDR2 YSLEER. The CDR3 is CASSQGAATSGANVLTF. CDR3 nucleotides: TGCGCCAGCAGCCAAGGCGCAGCCACCTCTGGGGCCAACGTCCTGACTTTC.

V gene TRBV6-6 combines with J gene TRBJ1-5; weak D call: TRBD1 (5 bases). Trimming pared 5 bases from V and 1 base from J, leaving 12 bases between. Germline V gives CDR1 MNHNY, CDR2 SVGAGI (reference sequence). The CDR3 length is 15 residues. The CDR3 coding sequence is TGTGCCAGCAGTCCACCGGGGGAGAGCAATCAGCCCCAGCATTTT. This sequence encodes CASSPPGESNQPQHF.

This sequence joins TRBV11-2 and TRBJ1-1; no definite D call. Between the trimmed V and J ends, which lost 3 bases and 5 bases, there was a span of 19 bases. The CDR3 totals 16 residues. Germline assignment: CDR1 SGHAT and CDR2 FQNNGV. The CDR3 loop reads CASSFALVGRVTEAFF. The CDR3 DNA reads as TGTGCCAGCAGCTTTGCTCTTGTGGGGAGGGTTACTGAAGCTTTCTTT.

This clonotype was seen a handful of times. The rearrangement joins TRBV7-2 to TRBJ2-3, with D unclear. The CDR3 consists of 15 residues. Trimming shortened V by 5 bases and J by 0 bases, and 12 bases separated the two germline ends. CDR1 is SGHTA, CDR2 FQGNSA, per germline. For the CDR3, the DNA is TGTGCCAGCAGCCCCCCCCGCACTAGCACAGATACGCAGTATTTT. This codes for CASSPPRTSTDTQYF.

The CDR3 DNA reads as TGCAATGCGCCTAGTGGGGGCTACAACAATGAGCAGTTCTTC. It yields the protein CNAPSGGYNNEQFF. The V gene is TRBV20-1, the J gene TRBJ2-1, with a possible D match to TRBD1 (6 bases). The V gene's germline CDR1 is DFQATT and CDR2 SNEGSKA (reference sequence). The CDR3 length is 14 residues.

This clonotype has at least ten counts. The rearrangement uses TRBV6-6 and TRBJ1-2; D is perhaps TRBD1 (5 bases). Germline V gives CDR1 MNHNY, CDR2 SVGAGI (reference sequence). V was trimmed by 5 bases and J by 6 bases, leaving 13 bases between them. This CDR3 region has 13 residues. The CDR3, as DNA: TGTGCCAGCAGTCCCCAGGGAAAGGATGGCTACACCTTC. Protein: CASSPQGKDGYTF.

This sequence joins TRBV4-1 and TRBJ2-7; 8 bases match TRBD2. CDR1 and CDR2 (germline): MGHRA, YSYEKL. CDR3 length: 16 amino acids. Trimming at V came to 0 bases and at J to 4 bases, leaving 8 bases not matched to a gene. CDR3 in amino acids: CASSQDEAGDVYEQYF. CDR3 in DNA: TGCGCCAGCAGCCAAGATGAAGCGGGGGACGTATACGAGCAGTACTTC.

This clonotype was picked up a small number of times. This chain links TRBV6-2 or TRBV6-3 with TRBJ2-1, with D perhaps TRBD2 (7 bases). CDR1 and CDR2 from the germline V gene are MNHEY and SVGEGT. V was pared by 3 bases and J by 4 bases, with 13 bases between. The CDR3 contains 15 residues. The CDR3 region is CASSYRAGAYNEQFF. CDR3 bases: TGTGCCAGCAGTTATAGGGCGGGGGCATACAATGAGCAGTTCTTC.

The rearrangement uses TRBV4-1 and TRBJ2-4; no reliable D call. The J call is in doubt because the DNA end fits TRBJ2-7 better. Germline V gene lookup returns CDR1 MGHRA and CDR2 YSYEKL. The CDR3 covers 14 residues. CDR3 in DNA: TGCGCCAGCAGCCAAGAGACGTTTGGGTACGAGCAGTACTTC. Translated: CASSQETFGYEQYF.

The chain has TRBV20-1 and TRBJ1-1, with 8 bases identical to TRBD1. Germline loops: CDR1 DFQATT, CDR2 SNEGSKA (reference sequence). The CDR3 covers 12 residues. This CDR3 reads CNRTGMNTEAFF. CDR3 nucleotide sequence: TGCAATCGGACAGGGATGAACACTGAAGCTTTCTTT.